This TCR beta chain appears in the sequencing data of a study of blood T cell repertoires in COVID-19. Study-level information: Whether acute or convalescent, the COVID-19 samples came from the United States, Italy and Spain. T cells, B-cell-depleted T cells, or PBMCs supplied cDNA or gDNA.

In the original processing: Estimates of nucleated cell counts were drawn from the amplification of reference gene primers. Here immunoSEQ multiplex PCR was the method, and the copy in TCRdb shows in-frame clones only, minus some. V and J calls plus clone size are reproduced from that table; the DNA served to infer D and trimming. The table lists about 220,000 clones, approximately 80% of them singletons, with roughly 13% in the top ten. At least ten counts were recorded for this clone. This CDR3 has 15 amino acids. Germline values: CDR1 SGHVS, CDR2 FQNEAQ. The V and J ends lost 5 bases and 6 bases, in that order; junction bases with no gene match: 13.

The J gene is TRBJ2-7, the V gene TRBV7-8; 7 nucleotides match TRBD1. The sequence derives from a human donor in a cohort sampled during active COVID-19. Material for sequencing was peripheral blood. CDR3 nucleotide sequence: TGTGCCAGCAGCCCTGCGGCGACAGGGCTGGGCGAGCAGTACTTC. As protein: CASSPAATGLGEQYF.